The entry below gives a single T cell receptor beta chain sequence along with its context. Antigen: not known. Indicated treatment: roughly 20 received Ad26.COV2.S at low or high dose, single or two shots; 5 received placebo; per-sample allocation not given. Specimen acquisition occurred on day 63 following the initial vaccine or placebo injection. Assay: immunoSEQ multiplex PCR; the TCRdb copy retains only in-frame clones and omits some. The sample has hundreds of thousands of clones; 70% to 90% are singletons. The data stem from a study of Ad26.COV2.S vaccination and SARS-CoV-2 variants. Study summary: Intramuscular Ad26.COV2.S doses were given once or twice, 56 days apart.

The CDR3 runs 15 residues. Germline V CDR1 and CDR2: MGHDK, SYGVNS. V was trimmed by 6 bases and J by 0 bases, leaving 11 bases between them. Study-wide results and caveats: Breadth, reportedly substantial, characterized the spike-specific CD8+ and CD4+ T cell responses after vaccination.

The input for sequencing was peripheral blood, taken in a trial of Ad26.COV2.S vaccine versus placebo. V and J are TRBV25-1 and TRBJ1-4; weak D call: TRBD1 (5 bases). The sequence was collected from a person aged 18-65 years who received the Ad26.COV2.S COVID-19 vaccine or a placebo. For the CDR3, the DNA is TGTGCCAGCAGAGCTGGGACTACAACTAATGAAAAACTGTTTTTT. Translating it yields CASRAGTTTNEKLFF.